Listed below are T cell receptor beta chains from one sample, sequenced in a study of CD8 T cells in ankylosing spondylitis. From the 5' RACE reads, TCRdb called clonotypes with MiXCR, one entry per CDR3 protein. The sample records about 460,000 distinct CDR3 sequences, about 5% being singletons. Material for sequencing was blood, either unsorted or a sorted T cell fraction (not recorded which). Receptors originate from a male donor with ankylosing spondylitis. Both conserved end residues are part of each CDR3. D genes are given only for firm matches. The listing skips clone size in some rows; elsewhere it reads once, few, many or a size class.

d_call: -; j_call: TRBJ2-7; v_call: TRBV7-2; cdr3_length: 13; clone_size: -; cdr3_aa: CASSLERLRGLYF; cdr3_nt: TGTGCCAGCAGCTTAGAGCGCCTCAGAGGGCTGTACTTC
d_call: -; j_call: TRBJ2-6; v_call: TRBV4-3; cdr3_length: 14; clone_size: few; cdr3_aa: CASSQEPGANVLTF; cdr3_nt: TGCGCCAGCAGCCAGGAGCCTGGGGCCAACGTCCTGACTTTC
d_call: TRBD2; j_call: TRBJ2-1; v_call: TRBV7-2; cdr3_length: 15; clone_size: many; cdr3_aa: CASSSTSGRGNEQFF; cdr3_nt: TGTGCCAGCAGCTCGACTAGCGGGAGAGGGAATGAGCAGTTCTTC
d_call: TRBD1; j_call: TRBJ1-5; v_call: TRBV4-2; cdr3_length: 19; clone_size: many; cdr3_aa: CASRTGHGTGSSGNQPQHF; cdr3_nt: TGTGCCAGCAGAACCGGCCACGGGACAGGGAGTAGTGGCAATCAGCCCCAGCATTTT
d_call: -; j_call: TRBJ2-1; v_call: TRBV24-1; cdr3_length: 14; clone_size: many; cdr3_aa: CATSDLLRNNEQFF; cdr3_nt: TGTGCCACCAGTGATTTGCTAAGAAACAATGAGCAGTTCTTC
d_call: TRBD1; j_call: TRBJ1-4; v_call: TRBV10-3; cdr3_length: 15; clone_size: many; cdr3_aa: CAIGQGGATNEKLFF; cdr3_nt: TGTGCCATCGGACAGGGTGGAGCAACTAATGAAAAACTGTTTTTT
d_call: TRBD1; j_call: TRBJ1-1; v_call: TRBV6-1; cdr3_length: 14; clone_size: many; cdr3_aa: CASSRTGVDTEAFF; cdr3_nt: TGTGCCAGCTCCCGGACAGGGGTTGACACTGAAGCTTTCTTT
d_call: TRBD2; j_call: TRBJ2-1; v_call: TRBV3-1; cdr3_length: 14; clone_size: -; cdr3_aa: CASSRMGGLAGVFF; cdr3_nt: TGTGCCAGCAGCCGCATGGGGGGACTAGCGGGGGTGTTCTTC
d_call: -; j_call: TRBJ2-3; v_call: TRBV4-3; cdr3_length: 14; clone_size: -; cdr3_aa: CASSQVHRGDTQYF; cdr3_nt: TGCGCCAGCAGCCAAGTTCACCGGGGAGATACGCAGTATTTT
d_call: TRBD1; j_call: TRBJ1-2; v_call: TRBV20-1; cdr3_length: 13; clone_size: many; cdr3_aa: CSAWGQGLYGYTF; cdr3_nt: TGCAGTGCTTGGGGACAGGGCCTCTATGGCTACACCTTC
d_call: -; j_call: TRBJ1-1; v_call: TRBV6-2/TRBV6-3; cdr3_length: 11; clone_size: few; cdr3_aa: CASTQGTEAFF; cdr3_nt: TGTGCCAGCACCCAAGGGACTGAAGCTTTCTTT
d_call: -; j_call: TRBJ1-5; v_call: TRBV28; cdr3_length: 14; clone_size: few; cdr3_aa: CASSSLTGPHPQHF; cdr3_nt: TGTGCCAGCAGTTCCCTGACCGGGCCGCATCCCCAGCATTTT
d_call: -; j_call: TRBJ2-7; v_call: TRBV18; cdr3_length: 15; clone_size: -; cdr3_aa: CASSRDDGFAYEQYF; cdr3_nt: TGTGCCAGCTCTCGGGACGATGGGTTCGCCTACGAGCAGTACTTC
d_call: -; j_call: TRBJ1-2; v_call: TRBV9; cdr3_length: 13; clone_size: many; cdr3_aa: CASSVRGAYGYTF; cdr3_nt: TGTGCCAGCAGCGTGAGGGGGGCGTATGGCTACACCTTC
d_call: -; j_call: TRBJ2-1; v_call: TRBV5-1; cdr3_length: 14; clone_size: few; cdr3_aa: CASSQAKRADEQFF; cdr3_nt: TGCGCCAGCAGCCAGGCGAAGCGTGCCGATGAGCAGTTCTTC